The 26 T cell receptor beta chains given below trace back to one sample, sequenced in a study of T cell responses to AZD1222 COVID-19 vaccine. The repertoire was sequenced with immunoSEQ multiplex PCR; TCRdb's copy has only in-frame clones and lacks some. The sample consists of fewer than 300,000 clones, over 90% of them appearing once. Sequencing used peripheral blood, obtained on day 0 of AZD1222 vaccination. The receptors come from an adult in good health.

This chain joins TRBV7-9 and TRBJ2-1, with 9 bases identical to TRBD2. The CDR3 extends over 16 amino acids. V lost 0 bases, J lost 3 bases, and 3 bases stayed unmatched. Germline CDR1 is SEHNR and CDR2 is FQNEAQ (reference sequence). The CDR3 here is CASSLANSGSYNEQFF. The CDR3 DNA is TGTGCCAGCAGCTTAGCGAATAGCGGGAGCTACAATGAGCAGTTCTTC.

The V and J genes are TRBV6-5 and TRBJ2-1; D not certain. The CDR3 covers 15 residues. The germline V gene encodes CDR1 MNHEY and CDR2 SVGAGI. V lost 4 bases to trimming and J lost 4 bases, with 14 bases between them. CDR3 DNA: TGTGCCAGCAGTTCCAAGTTCTCGATATACAATGAGCAGTTCTTC. Translated: CASSSKFSIYNEQFF.

The chain employs TRBV19 and TRBJ2-6; 12 bases are shared with TRBD1. Germline CDR1 LNHDA, CDR2 SQIVND (reference sequence). There are 17 residues in the CDR3. Trimming removed 6 bases from V and 4 bases from J; junction bases left unmatched: 7. The CDR3 spells CASRTGTGGHGANVLTF. The DNA of the CDR3 is TGTGCCAGTAGGACCGGGACAGGGGGCCACGGGGCCAACGTCCTGACTTTC.

This rearrangement joins TRBV7-9 to TRBJ2-2, with a possible D match to TRBD2 (5 bases). The CDR3 runs to 17 residues. The V and J ends lost 0 bases and 2 bases respectively, with 13 bases between them. Per germline, CDR1 SEHNR and CDR2 FQNEAQ (reference sequence). The CDR3 protein is CASSLAPRGLNTGELFF. As DNA, the CDR3 is TGTGCCAGCAGCTTAGCCCCCAGAGGGTTAAACACCGGGGAGCTGTTTTTT.

This chain connects TRBV6-5 to TRBJ2-7; 7 positions match TRBD1. The trim removed 6 bases at V and 2 bases at J, leaving 4 bases unmatched. The germline gives CDR1 MNHEY, CDR2 SVGAGI. CDR3 length equals 13 residues. For the CDR3, the DNA is TGTGCCAGCAGCCGCGACAGGGCCTACGAGCAGTACTTC. Its protein product is CASSRDRAYEQYF.

The chain has TRBV28 and TRBJ2-3; 9 nucleotides agree with TRBD1. Unmatched junction bases numbered 0, after V lost 2 bases and J lost 0 bases. The CDR3 is 15 residues long. Germline CDR1 MDHEN, CDR2 SYDVKM. The CDR3 nucleotides are TGTGCCAGCAGTTTAGGGACAGGGAGCACAGATACGCAGTATTTT. This encodes CASSLGTGSTDTQYF.

V usage is TRBV2 and J usage is TRBJ2-3; perhaps TRBD2 as D (6 bases). V was clipped by 6 bases and J by 6 bases, with 10 bases between them. Germline V gene lookup returns CDR1 SNHLY and CDR2 FYNNEI. CDR3 length: 12 residues. The CDR3 here is CASSWDFDTQYF. Here the CDR3 DNA reads TGTGCCAGCAGCTGGGACTTTGATACGCAGTATTTT.

This sequence joins TRBV2 and TRBJ1-2, with D unresolved. The CDR3 is 11 amino acids. V was shortened by 8 bases and J by 5 bases, with 9 bases between the two germline ends. Germline assignment: CDR1 SNHLY and CDR2 FYNNEI. DNA of the CDR3: TGTGCCAGCTCAGTAGTTTATGGCTACACCTTC. It is translated as CASSVVYGYTF.

The V gene is TRBV4-2, the J gene TRBJ2-1; D is ambiguous. This CDR3 has 16 residues. V lost 0 bases and J lost 1, with 10 bases in between. Germline CDR1 reads LGHNA; CDR2 reads YNFKEQ. The CDR3 is CASSQDHPASYNEQFF. The CDR3 DNA sequence: TGTGCCAGCAGCCAAGACCACCCAGCATCCTACAATGAGCAGTTCTTC.

This chain joins TRBV5-1 and TRBJ1-5; the D gene is possibly TRBD1 (5 bases). Germline V gene lookup returns CDR1 SGHRS and CDR2 YFSETQ. The ends were cut back, 2 bases at V and 6 bases at J, with 15 bases in the middle. This CDR3 has 15 residues. CDR3 loop: CASSLLGGPGQPQHF. The CDR3 coding sequence is TGCGCCAGCAGCTTATTGGGGGGACCGGGTCAGCCCCAGCATTTT.

The chain recombines TRBV7-9 with TRBJ2-2; D remains unclear. Germline CDR1 SEHNR, CDR2 FQNEAQ (reference sequence). The CDR3 length is 15 residues. The ends were cut back, 2 bases at V and 2 bases at J, with 9 bases in the middle. The CDR3 loop reads CASSLRSPNTGELFF. CDR3 nucleotides: TGTGCCAGCAGCTTACGAAGCCCCAACACCGGGGAGCTGTTTTTT.

This rearrangement joins TRBV14 to TRBJ2-2, with a possible D match to TRBD2 (5 bases). The CDR3 contains 14 residues. Germline values: CDR1 SGHDN, CDR2 FVKESK. With 4 bases removed from V and 3 bases from J, the gap between germline ends came to 9 bases. The CDR3 nucleotides read TGTGCCAGCAGCCGGCTAGCAGACACCGGGGAGCTGTTTTTT. Amino acid sequence: CASSRLADTGELFF.

This chain joins TRBV11-2 and TRBJ2-1; D remains unclear. V was cut by 5 bases and J by 9 bases, with 11 bases left in between. The CDR3 contains 12 residues. The germline V gene encodes CDR1 SGHAT and CDR2 FQNNGV. The CDR3 sequence is CASSLDRSEQFF. DNA of the CDR3: TGTGCCAGCAGCCTCGATCGGAGTGAGCAGTTCTTC.

The chain recombines TRBV28 with TRBJ2-3; 7 bases are a match to TRBD1. This CDR3 comprises 14 residues. Trimming took 5 bases from V and 5 from J; bases not matched to a gene: 7. Germline V lookup: CDR1 MDHEN, CDR2 SYDVKM. CDR3 nucleotide sequence: TGTGCCAGCAGTCTCCCGACAGGGATAGATACGCAGTATTTT. The encoded protein is CASSLPTGIDTQYF. Variable domain in full (rest from reference TRBV28 and TRBJ2-3): DVKVTQSSRYLVKRTGEKVFLECVQDMDHENMFWYRQDPGLGLRLIYFSYDVKMKEKGDIPEGYSVSREKKERFSLILESASTNQTSMYLCASSLPTGIDTQYFGPGTRLTVL.

V gene TRBV13 combines with J gene TRBJ1-2; a possible D gene is TRBD1 (6 bases). Between the trimmed V and J ends, which lost 3 bases and 0 bases, there was a span of 11 bases. This CDR3 spans 15 amino acids. The V gene's germline CDR1 is PRHDT and CDR2 FYEKMQ (reference sequence). CDR3 residues: CASSFDRITNYGYTF. CDR3 sequence (DNA): TGTGCCAGCAGCTTCGACAGGATCACTAACTATGGCTACACCTTC.

CDR3 nucleotides: TGTGCCAGTAGTAACAGACAGGCCACAGATACGCAGTATTTT. Its translation is CASSNRQATDTQYF. This sequence joins TRBV19 and TRBJ2-3, with D tentatively TRBD1 (6 bases). CDR3 size: 14 residues. Trimming left V 4 bases short and J 2 bases short, with 10 bases between. The germline V gene encodes CDR1 LNHDA and CDR2 SQIVND (reference sequence).

The chain carries TRBV10-1 and TRBJ2-3; TRBD1 matches at 9 bases. This CDR3 spans 16 amino acids. Germline CDR1 WNHNN, CDR2 SYGVQD (reference sequence). Losses at the gene ends were 1 base for V and 4 bases for J; bases not matched to a gene: 6. The DNA for the CDR3 is TGCGCCAGCAGTGAGTATGGGACAGGGATCTCAGATACGCAGTATTTT. Translation: CASSEYGTGISDTQYF.

The chain recombines TRBV7-9 with TRBJ2-3; D gene ambiguous. CDR1 SEHNR and CDR2 FQNEAQ come from the germline V gene (reference sequence). V shed 0 bases and J shed 6 bases, with 13 bases lying between them. This CDR3 region has 15 residues. Here the CDR3 DNA reads TGTGCCAGCAGCTTAGCGCCCGGGTTAGGGGATACGCAGTATTTT. Translating it yields CASSLAPGLGDTQYF.

This clone was seen a handful of times. The chain employs TRBV3-1 (or the pseudogene TRBV3-2) and TRBJ1-5; D uncertain. The V end lost 1 base, the J end lost 6 bases, and 4 bases lay between the germline ends. Germline V lookup: CDR1 LGHDT, CDR2 YNNKEL (reference sequence). There are 12 residues in the CDR3. The CDR3: CASSQGPQPQHF. In nucleotides, the CDR3 is TGTGCCAGCAGCCAAGGGCCTCAGCCCCAGCATTTT.

The rearrangement links TRBV6-6 to TRBJ1-2, with 8 bases identical to TRBD1. V was pared by 0 bases and J by 4 bases, with 7 bases of the junction left unmatched. Germline-derived CDR1 and CDR2 are MNHNY and SVGAGI (reference sequence). The CDR3 consists of 16 residues. This chain's CDR3 is CASSYSTNRGGYGYTF. The CDR3 nucleotides are TGTGCCAGCAGTTACTCCACGAACAGGGGGGGCTATGGCTACACCTTC.

The chain combines TRBV28 with TRBJ1-1, with no clear D. Germline loops: CDR1 MDHEN, CDR2 SYDVKM. This CDR3 has 14 residues. Trimming cost V 10 bases and J 1 base, with 16 bases left between them. CDR3 loop: CATRPPQPNTEAFF. The DNA for the CDR3 is TGTGCCACCCGCCCTCCCCAGCCGAACACTGAAGCTTTCTTT. The full variable domain, in which reference TRBV28 and TRBJ1-1 provide the parts outside the CDR3, is DVKVTQSSRYLVKRTGEKVFLECVQDMDHENMFWYRQDPGLGLRLIYFSYDVKMKEKGDIPEGYSVSREKKERFSLILESASTNQTSMYLCATRPPQPNTEAFFGQGTRLTVV.

A single count supports this clone. This chain uses TRBV28 with TRBJ1-2; no firm D call. CDR1 is MDHEN, CDR2 SYDVKM, per germline. The CDR3 has 11 amino acids. V was clipped by 6 bases and J by 3 bases, with 5 bases between them. The CDR3 bases are TGTGCCAGCAGCTTAGACTATGGCTACACCTTC. This translates into CASSLDYGYTF.

The chain has TRBV19 and TRBJ2-6; TRBD1 aligns across 7 bases. There are 16 residues in the CDR3. Germline trimming cut 5 bases from V and 2 bases from J; bases unmatched to any gene: 6. From germline, CDR1 is LNHDA and CDR2 SQIVND (reference sequence). The CDR3 DNA is TGTGCCAGTAGTTCACAGGGGTTTCCTGGGGCCAACGTCCTGACTTTC. Translation gives CASSSQGFPGANVLTF.

The count of this clone is one. The genes are TRBV2 and TRBJ2-1; 10 nucleotides match TRBD2. Germline V gives CDR1 SNHLY, CDR2 FYNNEI. The CDR3 runs to 15 residues. With V trimmed by 6 bases and J by 3 bases, 5 bases remained unmatched. The CDR3 protein is CASRATSGVYNEQFF. The CDR3 DNA reads TGTGCCAGCAGAGCCACTAGCGGGGTCTACAATGAGCAGTTCTTC.

The chain carries TRBV24-1 and TRBJ1-2; D is unresolved. The germline V gene encodes CDR1 KGHDR and CDR2 SFDVKD. The CDR3 contains 12 residues. V lost 6 bases and J lost 4, with 8 bases in between. CDR3 amino acids: CATSKNSYGYTF. For the CDR3, the DNA is TGTGCCACCAGTAAAAACAGCTATGGCTACACCTTC.

V gene TRBV7-8 combines with J gene TRBJ1-3, with D tentatively TRBD1 (5 bases). Germline V lookup: CDR1 SGHVS, CDR2 FQNEAQ. The CDR3 has 14 amino acids. Trimming stripped 5 bases from V and 2 bases from J, with 10 bases between. CDR3 residues: CASSPGTAGNTIYF. CDR3 in DNA: TGTGCCAGCAGCCCCGGGACTGCTGGAAACACCATATATTTT.